These 30 T cell receptor beta chains were sequenced from one sample in a study of T cell clusters in autoimmune cytopenias. TRB amplification used roughly 250 ng of peripheral blood genomic DNA. One tube held mixed TRB-A and TRB-B primer pools for touch-down PCR. No DNA is given; TCRdb re-called the multiplex PCR reads and lists each CDR3 protein once. Here the sample table reports around 9,500 distinct CDR3 sequences. The sequenced material came from peripheral blood. The origin of the receptors is a human donor with an autoimmune cytopenia or autoimmune hepatitis (not recorded which).

CDR3 amino acids: CASSYSDGNSPLHF. V gene TRBV6-2 or TRBV6-3 combines with J gene TRBJ1-6. The CDR3 spans 14 residues. Germline V lookup: CDR1 MNHEY, CDR2 SVGEGT.

V and J are TRBV7-6 and TRBJ2-2; the D call of TRBD1 rests on TCRdb alone, since no DNA is present to check it. This CDR3 has 15 amino acids. Germline V gives CDR1 SGHVS, CDR2 FNYEAQ. The CDR3 sequence: CASSPGTENTGELFF.

The V gene is TRBV4-3, the J gene TRBJ1-2. The length of the CDR3 is 16 residues. Per germline, CDR1 LGHNA and CDR2 YSLEER. This chain's CDR3 is CASSQDMGEWEDGYTF.

V gene TRBV6-5 combines with J gene TRBJ1-1. The CDR3 consists of 12 residues. Germline values: CDR1 MNHEY, CDR2 SVGAGI. The CDR3: CASTTRPLEAFF.

The chain uses TRBV7-9 and TRBJ2-5; lacking DNA, the TRBD1 call made by TCRdb goes unchecked. The CDR3 contains 16 residues. Germline V gene data show CDR1 as SEHNR and CDR2 as FQNEAQ (reference sequence). CDR3 sequence: CASSFLRGLGQETQYF.

The rearrangement links TRBV18 to TRBJ1-2; TCRdb's assignment of TRBD1 cannot be checked, as there is no DNA. Germline CDR1 reads KGHSH; CDR2 reads LQKENI. This CDR3 is 19 amino acids long. This CDR3 reads CASSLSEHRGRRSFYGYTF.

This clonotype is medium-sized by frequency. The chain joins TRBV19 to TRBJ1-4; TCRdb selects TRBD1, and the lack of DNA leaves this call unchecked. Germline CDR1 is LNHDA and CDR2 is SQIVND (reference sequence). The length of the CDR3 is 13 residues. CDR3 region: CASSADSNEKLFF. The whole variable domain, filled in from reference TRBV19 and TRBJ1-4, reads DGGITQSPKYLFRKEGQNVTLSCEQNLNHDAMYWYRQDPGQGLRLIYYSQIVNDFQKGDIAEGYSVSREKKESFPLTVTSAQKNPTAFYLCASSADSNEKLFFGSGTQLSVL.

This clonotype is deemed medium-sized by its frequency. V is TRBV6-1 and J is TRBJ2-2; the TCRdb D gene call, TRBD1, has no DNA to confirm it. The CDR3 covers 11 residues. The germline CDR1 and CDR2 sequences are MNHNS and SASEGT. CDR3 sequence reads: CASGRTGELFF.

Considering frequency, this clonotype is medium-sized. The J gene is TRBJ2-2, the V gene TRBV29-1; lacking DNA, the TRBD2 call made by TCRdb goes unchecked. From germline, CDR1 is SQVTM and CDR2 ANQGSEA. This CDR3 comprises 13 residues. CDR3 sequence reads: CSFSGGVTGELFF.

The chain couples TRBV4-2 to TRBJ2-1; there is no DNA to check the TCRdb D call of TRBD2. This CDR3 is 16 amino acids long. From germline, CDR1 is LGHNA and CDR2 YNFKEQ. CDR3 region: CASSQALAGGNNEQFF.

The chain couples TRBV7-6 to TRBJ2-1; the TRBD1 assignment by TCRdb is unverifiable without DNA. This CDR3 comprises 15 residues. Germline V gene data show CDR1 as SGHVS and CDR2 as FNYEAQ. CDR3 in amino acids: CASSPGSASYNEQFF.

J is TRBJ2-7 and V is TRBV4-2; there is no DNA to check the TCRdb D call of TRBD1. The CDR3 loop spans 17 amino acids. Germline lookup yields CDR1 LGHNA and CDR2 YNFKEQ. Here the CDR3 reads CASSQTRGGTSYNEQYF.

The chain carries TRBV30 and TRBJ1-3; the D call from TCRdb, TRBD1, cannot be confirmed without DNA. The length of the CDR3 is 15 residues. Per the germline V gene, CDR1 is GTSNPN and CDR2 is SVGIG (reference sequence). Here the CDR3 reads CAWSAGGYSGNTIYF.

By frequency, this clonotype is medium-sized. The rearrangement links TRBV29-1 to TRBJ2-4. The germline V gene encodes CDR1 SQVTM and CDR2 ANQGSEA. The CDR3 contains 14 residues. CDR3: CSVGEGYPKNIQYF.

The rearrangement uses TRBV15 and TRBJ2-5; TCRdb indicates TRBD2, and absent DNA this call remains unverified. CDR1 is LNHNV and CDR2 is YYDKDF in the germline V gene (reference sequence). The CDR3 runs 14 residues. The CDR3 protein is CATSRGGERATQYF.

This rearrangement joins TRBV10-3 to TRBJ1-1; the D call of TRBD1 rests on TCRdb alone, since no DNA is present to check it. Germline V lookup: CDR1 ENHRY, CDR2 SYGVKD. The CDR3 runs to 13 residues. The chain's CDR3 is CAISESGVGEAFF.

This sequence joins TRBV7-2 and TRBJ2-2; TCRdb designates TRBD1, a call that cannot be tested without DNA. CDR1 is SGHTA and CDR2 is FQGNSA in the germline V gene. CDR3 size: 14 residues. This CDR3 reads CASSGGQSTGELFF.

Judged by frequency, this clonotype is medium-sized. The chain couples TRBV15 to TRBJ2-1; the TRBD2 assignment by TCRdb is unverifiable without DNA. Germline lookup yields CDR1 LNHNV and CDR2 YYDKDF (reference sequence). This CDR3 has 12 residues. CDR3 protein: CATSAREHEQFF.

This chain uses TRBV6-4 with TRBJ2-3; TCRdb gives TRBD2 as the D gene, but with no DNA this cannot be confirmed. The CDR3 consists of 15 residues. Germline V gene sequence: CDR1 MRHNA, CDR2 SNTAGT. The CDR3: CASSDSAGEADTQYF.

The chain recombines TRBV18 with TRBJ1-1; TCRdb proposes TRBD1, but this gene call is untestable without DNA. Germline loops: CDR1 KGHSH, CDR2 LQKENI. There are 14 residues in the CDR3. The CDR3 spells CASSPGTDSTEAFF.

This chain joins TRBV7-9 and TRBJ1-2; the TRBD1 assignment by TCRdb is unverifiable without DNA. The CDR3 contains 14 residues. The germline gives CDR1 SEHNR, CDR2 FQNEAQ (reference sequence). CDR3 protein: CASSLGQGDYGYTF. Full variable domain (remainder filled in from reference TRBV7-9 and TRBJ1-2): DTGVSQNPRHKITKRGQNVTFRCDPISEHNRLYWYRQTLGQGPEFLTYFQNEAQLEKSRLLSDRFSAERPKGSFSTLEIQRTEQGDSAMYLCASSLGQGDYGYTFGSGTRLTVV.

The rearrangement uses TRBV6-5 and TRBJ2-4; TCRdb lists TRBD1, though no DNA is available to test this call. Per the germline V gene, CDR1 is MNHEY and CDR2 is SVGAGI. The length of the CDR3 is 16 residues. This CDR3 reads CASSYGTRGGIGIQYF.

The chain combines TRBV5-5 with TRBJ1-2; TCRdb picks TRBD1, but there is no DNA to check that call. Germline lookup yields CDR1 SGHKS and CDR2 YYEKEE (reference sequence). This CDR3 has 17 residues. The chain's CDR3 is CASSLESSGGRVNGYTF. Combining the CDR3 with reference TRBV5-5 and TRBJ1-2 gives the whole variable domain DAGVTQSPTHLIKTRGQQVTLRCSPISGHKSVSWYQQVLGQGPQFIFQYYEKEERGRGNFPDRFSARQFPNYSSELNVNALLLGDSALYLCASSLESSGGRVNGYTFGSGTRLTVV.

The V gene is TRBV5-5, the J gene TRBJ2-7; TCRdb's D gene call, TRBD2, goes unchecked for lack of DNA. CDR1 and CDR2 (germline): SGHKS, YYEKEE (reference sequence). CDR3 length: 18 amino acids. The CDR3 protein is CASSSTSGGLGLLYEQYF.

The chain joins TRBV9 to TRBJ1-6. Germline loops: CDR1 SGDLS, CDR2 YYNGEE. The CDR3 spans 16 residues. CDR3 in amino acids: CASSQHGSSARSPLHF.

This rearrangement joins TRBV7-9 to TRBJ2-3. The CDR3 contains 15 residues. The germline CDR1 and CDR2 sequences are SEHNR and FQNEAQ (reference sequence). The CDR3 is CASSLALEVTDTQYF.

The gene calls are TRBV20-1 and TRBJ2-1; TCRdb's D call, TRBD2, is unchecked because there is no DNA. Germline V gene data show CDR1 as DFQATT and CDR2 as SNEGSKA (reference sequence). This CDR3 region has 13 residues. The CDR3 loop reads CSVAGGAYNEQFF.

Frequency places this clonotype as medium-sized (0.01 to 0.1%). The rearrangement joins TRBV11-1 to TRBJ2-7; TCRdb lists TRBD1, though no DNA is available to test this call. This CDR3 comprises 16 residues. CDR1 and CDR2 (germline): SGHAT, FQDESV (reference sequence). CDR3 sequence reads: CASAPLPPGQGGEQYF.

The CDR3 protein is CSASRGRAGEQYF. The chain combines TRBV20-1 with TRBJ2-7; checking the TCRdb D call of TRBD1 is not possible without DNA. Germline CDR1 DFQATT, CDR2 SNEGSKA (reference sequence). This CDR3 contains 13 residues.

This clonotype is classed as medium-sized by frequency. The chain couples TRBV27 to TRBJ1-3; there is no DNA to check the TCRdb D call of TRBD1. Germline CDR1 MNHEY, CDR2 SMNVEV (reference sequence). The CDR3 has 13 amino acids. Here the CDR3 reads CATRRQGSDTIYF.